This TCR beta chain was retrieved from a study of response to subunit inactivated influenza vaccine. After removal of 4 bases from V and 4 bases from J, the junction contained 8 bases not matched to a gene. CDR1 is SGHDT, CDR2 YYEEEE, per germline. This CDR3 region has 14 residues. This clonotype was counted many times. TCRdb redid the calling of the RT-PCR reads with MiXCR, one entry per CDR3 protein. The sample contains hundreds of thousands of distinct CDR3 sequences, about 12% of which appear only once. Sequencing was performed on PBMCs from blood, taken on the day of vaccination. The sequence was obtained from a man between 45 and 60 years old who received an inactivated influenza vaccine. V and J are TRBV5-6 and TRBJ2-7; 7 bases map to TRBD1. This CDR3 reads CASSTGTAPYEQYF. In DNA, the CDR3 is TGTGCCAGCAGCACCGGGACAGCGCCTTACGAGCAGTACTTC.